The TCR beta chain described here comes from a study of T cells in Graves' hyperthyroidism and ophthalmopathy (dated by TCRdb to between 2018 and 2021). Looking at the study overall: Peripheral blood samples were taken at initial diagnosis, before any treatment was given. To identify TCR V-J signatures that set the groups apart, the researchers used a discovery cohort of about a hundred patients, made up of approximately 43 with Graves' ophthalmopathy and 55 to 65 with stable Graves' hyperthyroidism. Whether ophthalmopathy could be predicted prospectively was tested in an independent validation cohort made up of 18 hyperthyroidism patients plus 17 patients who later progressed to ophthalmopathy. For training and testing, the 95 to 100 patients in the discovery cohort were randomly divided in a 7:3 ratio. The study also compared thyroid tissue and blood T-cell repertoires from roughly six Graves' hyperthyroidism patients. Once sampling was done, hyperthyroidism patients were given methimazole at a starting dose of 30 mg daily, whereas ophthalmopathy patients were given high-dose intravenous methylprednisolone. The paper reports TCR Vbeta CDR3 sequencing of more than 120 peripheral blood samples: approximately 41 ophthalmopathy, under 80 hyperthyroidism and around 17 progressor patients. Overall results and qualifications from the work: Ophthalmopathy was separated from stable hyperthyroidism by a 13 V-J signature model, with approximately 90% sensitivity and about 84% specificity obtained in cross-validation and 80%/75% obtained in testing. Blood samples also contained most of the expanded thyroid clonotypes (frequency above 0.001), which suggests that blood repertoires may reflect thyroid immune responses. During validation, the model predicted progression to ophthalmopathy a median of roughly 7.1 months ahead of onset, with around 71% sensitivity and around 72% specificity. Sample size was not statistically predetermined, and blinding of investigators to group allocation was not performed.

Amplification of TCR beta CDR3 regions was carried out from RNA transcripts. The TCR CDR3 was subjected to a first round of RT-PCR using the HTBI primer set and the Qiagen OneStep RT-PCR kit. The libraries were constructed in a second round of multiplex PCR and then size-selected and purified. Libraries were sequenced paired-end with 100 bp reads on an Illumina HiSeq2000. For the original study's pipeline: SOAPnuke was used to process the raw data, throwing out any read that contained adapters or uncalled bases, had a mean Phred below 15, or lacked an exact constant-primer or identifier match. COPE v1.2.5 was used to merge the high-quality paired reads, and each unique nucleotide sequence was defined as a clonotype. MiTCR v1.1 was used to align the clonotypes against IMGT TRBV, TRBD and TRBJ reference segments. Only V-J combinations with frequency above 0.0001, covering about 99% of repertoires, were analysed. A TCS score was defined as the ratio of F50 (clonal expansion) to E x V (chaos), with BLOSUM62-based TCRdist applied between CDR3 peptides within each V-J. Welch's t-statistics and random forest reduced several hundred V-J features to around 14, which were used in a naive Bayes classifier (R e1071). TCRdb handled the public reads itself, with Q25 trimming in fastp and clone calling in MiXCR, and kept productive beta chains. Every distinct CDR3 protein forms one entry, paired with its most common genes and DNA. The V and J calls follow TCRdb's processing rather than the paper's. The sample table records hundreds of thousands of distinct CDR3 sequences; around 13% of these occur just once. About 12% of the sample is in the top ten clones.

Trimmed from V: 11 bases; trimmed from J: 5 bases; junction bases lacking a gene match: 14. From a lookup of the germline V gene, CDR1 and CDR2 are MNHNS and SASEGT. From the cysteine up to the phenylalanine, the CDR3 has a length of 14 residues. CDR3 DNA is the only sequence kept; it has 42 bases, read in frame from the first base. Moderately to severely active disease, a Clinical Activity Score of at least 3, a NOSPECS grade of at least 4, and a duration under 3 months were present in ophthalmopathy patients. The study excluded patients with uncontrolled infections, other autoimmune diseases, pregnancy or lactation. Diagnoses relied on clinical symptoms, serum thyroxine and TRAb, thyroid ultrasound and orbital computed tomography. Ficoll-Paque density gradient centrifugation was used to isolate PBMCs from 9.5 to 10 ml of fresh peripheral blood. Total RNA was extracted using Trizol reagent, and RNA quality was assessed on an Agilent 2100 Bioanalyzer.

As concerns this clonotype: Its antigen is still unknown. Base qualities are not at hand, and no much larger clone is one base apart.

The chain couples TRBV6-1 to TRBJ2-7, and 8 bases in between align with TRBD1. The sequencing sample was made of blood. The TCR originated in a woman in her 50s with Graves' ophthalmopathy. The encoded CDR3 is CALSLAGGKDEQYF. The DNA reads TGTGCCTTATCATTGGCAGGGGGCAAGGACGAGCAGTACTTC.